Below are 19 T cell receptor beta chains sequenced from a single sample in a study of cytomegalovirus exposure and HLA in healthy donors. PCR amplification relied on 60 Vbeta primers (plus 13 Jbeta primers). Using immunoSEQ multiplex PCR, the repertoire was profiled, and TCRdb retains in-frame clones only, with some absent. Among hundreds of thousands of clones listed, more than 75% were seen once. The specimen was PBMCs. The receptors come from a male donor in good health and CMV-seronegative.

This sequence joins TRBV13 and TRBJ2-7, with D perhaps TRBD2 (6 bases). The CDR3 contains 15 residues. Germline V lookup: CDR1 PRHDT, CDR2 FYEKMQ (reference sequence). Between the trimmed V and J ends, which lost 7 bases and 2 bases, there was a span of 18 bases. The DNA of the CDR3 is TGTGCCAGCATAAGTCGCGGGACTCAGGCCTACGAGCAGTACTTC. Its translation is CASISRGTQAYEQYF.

The gene calls are TRBV29-1 and TRBJ2-1; 9 bases are a match to TRBD1. The CDR3 runs to 11 residues. With V trimmed by 8 bases and J by 9 bases, 5 bases remained unmatched. Germline lookup yields CDR1 SQVTM and CDR2 ANQGSEA. The CDR3 here is CSPGQGGEQFF. The CDR3 DNA sequence: TGCAGCCCGGGACAGGGCGGTGAGCAGTTCTTC.

The gene calls are TRBV7-3 and TRBJ1-1, with D unclear. The CDR3 is made up of 16 amino acids. In germline, CDR1 is SGHTA, CDR2 FQGTGA. Between the trimmed V and J ends, which lost 0 bases and 4 bases, there was a span of 15 bases. DNA of the CDR3: TGTGCCAGCAGCTTAACGGCAGGAACGGCGAGCACTGAAGCTTTCTTT. Its translation: CASSLTAGTASTEAFF.

The V call is TRBV15, the J call TRBJ2-1, with 7 bases aligning to TRBD2. The CDR3 runs to 16 residues. The V segment lost 5 bases and the J segment 12 bases; nucleotides outside the gene matches: 19. Looked up from germline, CDR1 is LNHNV and CDR2 is YYDKDF (reference sequence). The CDR3 reads CATSLRARGRAPLQFF. The CDR3 DNA is TGTGCCACCAGCCTTCGAGCCCGGGGGAGGGCCCCGCTGCAGTTCTTC.

As for this clone: At the DNA level, this CDR3 is encoded by other sequences in the same sample as well. V usage is TRBV28 and J usage is TRBJ1-1; no firm D call. V was shortened by 3 bases and J by 5 bases, with 7 bases between the two germline ends. CDR3 length equals 12 residues. CDR1 is MDHEN and CDR2 is SYDVKM in the germline V gene. CDR3 in amino acids: CASSFGGTEAFF. The DNA for the CDR3 is TGTGCCAGCAGTTTCGGAGGGACTGAAGCTTTCTTT.

This clone came up a few times. This sequence joins TRBV4-1 and TRBJ2-1, with TRBD2 matching 7 bases. The trim removed 1 base at V and 6 bases at J, leaving 9 bases unmatched. The CDR3 sequence is 16 residues long. Per the germline V gene, CDR1 is MGHRA and CDR2 is YSYEKL. CDR3 region: CASSQVWAGVGNEQFF. CDR3 DNA sequence: TGCGCCAGCAGCCAAGTATGGGCGGGAGTTGGCAATGAGCAGTTCTTC.

This rearrangement joins TRBV29-1 to TRBJ1-4; unclear D gene. The CDR3 has 15 amino acids. Germline V gene data show CDR1 as SQVTM and CDR2 as ANQGSEA. The V end was cut by 8 bases, the J end by 6 bases, with 22 bases between. CDR3 sequence: CSSPNGPEKHEKLFF. CDR3 in DNA: TGCAGCTCACCGAACGGTCCCGAAAAACATGAAAAACTGTTTTTT. Looking up the rest from reference TRBV29-1 and TRBJ1-4 gives the full variable domain: SAVISQKPSRDICQRGTSLTIQCQVDSQVTMMFWYRQQPGQSLTLIATANQGSEATYESGFVIDKFPISRPNLTFSTLTVSNMSPEDSSIYLCSSPNGPEKHEKLFFGSGTQLSVL.

This clone was observed once. V usage is TRBV7-2 and J usage is TRBJ2-5; 8 bases are a match to TRBD2. CDR1 and CDR2 (germline): SGHTA, FQGNSA. This CDR3 is 17 amino acids long. V lost 5 bases to trimming and J lost 7 bases; unmatched junction nucleotides: 18. The DNA for the CDR3 is TGTGCCAGCAGCCGCCGACTCGGCGCGGGGGGATTGGTGACCCAGTACTTC. Translating it yields CASSRRLGAGGLVTQYF.

This chain links TRBV19 with TRBJ1-6, with D unresolved. CDR1 LNHDA and CDR2 SQIVND come from the germline V gene (reference sequence). The germline V and J ends were trimmed by 1 base and 7 bases, with 8 bases remaining between them. The CDR3 contains 14 residues. DNA for the CDR3: TGTGCCAGTAGTATAGCCAGGATGAATTCACCCCTCCACTTT. As protein: CASSIARMNSPLHF.

The CDR3 here is CASSLGLAGTAGELFF. The DNA of the CDR3 is TGTGCCAGCAGCCTGGGACTAGCGGGAACGGCCGGGGAGCTGTTTTTT. The J gene is TRBJ2-2, the V gene TRBV7-6; TRBD2 matches 13 bases. V was clipped by 5 bases and J by 6 bases; unmatched bases: 6. This CDR3 comprises 16 residues. Germline loops: CDR1 SGHVS, CDR2 FNYEAQ.

The chain uses TRBV19 and TRBJ2-1; 7 nucleotides agree with TRBD1. This CDR3 has 17 amino acids. Germline CDR1 LNHDA, CDR2 SQIVND (reference sequence). V was pared by 4 bases and J by 4 bases, with 13 bases of the junction left unmatched. CDR3 protein: CASSTPRQGPRYNEQFF. CDR3 DNA: TGTGCCAGTAGTACCCCCCGACAGGGACCTCGATACAATGAGCAGTTCTTC.

The chain has TRBV9 and TRBJ2-3; 9 bases line up with TRBD1. In germline, CDR1 is SGDLS, CDR2 YYNGEE. This CDR3 region has 18 residues. Germline trimming cut 1 base from V and 3 bases from J; bases unmatched to any gene: 12. The CDR3 protein is CASSVMPRGQGETDTQYF. CDR3 nucleotides: TGTGCCAGCAGCGTAATGCCACGGGGACAGGGCGAAACAGATACGCAGTATTTT. Full variable domain (outside the CDR3, taken from reference TRBV9 and TRBJ2-3): DSGVTQTPKHLITATGQRVTLRCSPRSGDLSVYWYQQSLDQGLQFLIQYYNGEERAKGNILERFSAQQFPDLHSELNLSSLELGDSALYFCASSVMPRGQGETDTQYFGPGTRLTVL.

The chain links TRBV19 to TRBJ1-1, with a weak D call TRBD1 (6 bases). This CDR3 region has 17 residues. Trimming stripped 5 bases from V and 5 bases from J, with 24 bases between. Looked up from germline, CDR1 is LNHDA and CDR2 is SQIVND (reference sequence). The CDR3 region is CASSLLGGRGYGTEAFF. The DNA of the CDR3 is TGTGCCAGTAGTCTTCTCGGAGGCAGGGGTTATGGAACTGAAGCTTTCTTT. The entire variable domain, with the rest obtained from reference TRBV19 and TRBJ1-1, is as follows: DGGITQSPKYLFRKEGQNVTLSCEQNLNHDAMYWYRQDPGQGLRLIYYSQIVNDFQKGDIAEGYSVSREKKESFPLTVTSAQKNPTAFYLCASSLLGGRGYGTEAFFGQGTRLTVV.

V and J are TRBV5-1 and TRBJ2-2; 7 bases line up with TRBD2. Looked up from germline, CDR1 is SGHRS and CDR2 is YFSETQ. CDR3 length: 18 residues. J was trimmed by 4 bases and V by 6 bases; bases with no gene match: 18. The CDR3 is CASNNPAAGVGATGELFF. CDR3 DNA sequence: TGCGCCAGCAACAATCCGGCGGCGGGAGTCGGGGCCACCGGGGAGCTGTTTTTT.

The chain carries TRBV20-1 and TRBJ2-5, with D uncertain. Trimming removed 5 bases from V and 5 bases from J, with 6 bases in between. This CDR3 is built from 10 residues. Germline CDR1 is DFQATT and CDR2 is SNEGSKA (reference sequence). The CDR3: CSAAVETQYF. CDR3 sequence (DNA): TGCAGTGCTGCGGTGGAGACCCAGTACTTC.

The gene calls are TRBV4-2 and TRBJ2-4; D is ambiguous. Germline V gene lookup returns CDR1 LGHNA and CDR2 YNFKEQ. The V end was cut by 0 bases, the J end by 0 bases, with 12 bases between. This CDR3 is built from 17 residues. Here the CDR3 reads CASSQEMRVLAKNIQYF. CDR3 sequence (DNA): TGTGCCAGCAGCCAAGAAATGAGAGTTCTAGCCAAAAACATTCAGTACTTC.

This sequence joins TRBV19 and TRBJ2-7; a possible D gene is TRBD2 (6 bases). Deletions cut 0 bases from V and 7 bases from J, with 19 bases between. CDR1 is LNHDA and CDR2 is SQIVND in the germline V gene (reference sequence). The CDR3 totals 16 residues. In nucleotides, the CDR3 is TGTGCCAGTAGTATAGATCGGGCAGGAGGGGTACGGGAGCAGTACTTC. It translates to CASSIDRAGGVREQYF.

This clone was observed once. The chain is built from TRBV5-5 and TRBJ2-7; 7 positions match TRBD2. The V and J ends lost 4 bases and 1 base, in that order; junction bases with no gene match: 11. CDR3 length: 16 amino acids. The germline gives CDR1 SGHKS, CDR2 YYEKEE (reference sequence). The CDR3 sequence: CASSPEWASGSYEQYF. For the CDR3, the DNA is TGTGCCAGCAGCCCCGAATGGGCTAGCGGATCCTACGAGCAGTACTTC.

The sample holds a few counts of this clone. The rearrangement uses TRBV23-1 and TRBJ1-1; no firm D call. TRBV23-1 is given ORF status, its function remaining uncertain. V was cut by 2 bases and J by 0 bases, with 13 bases left in between. The CDR3 has 16 residues. CDR3 coding DNA: TGCGCCAGCAGTCAACCCAAGACTCCCATGAACACTGAAGCTTTCTTT. Its protein is CASSQPKTPMNTEAFF.